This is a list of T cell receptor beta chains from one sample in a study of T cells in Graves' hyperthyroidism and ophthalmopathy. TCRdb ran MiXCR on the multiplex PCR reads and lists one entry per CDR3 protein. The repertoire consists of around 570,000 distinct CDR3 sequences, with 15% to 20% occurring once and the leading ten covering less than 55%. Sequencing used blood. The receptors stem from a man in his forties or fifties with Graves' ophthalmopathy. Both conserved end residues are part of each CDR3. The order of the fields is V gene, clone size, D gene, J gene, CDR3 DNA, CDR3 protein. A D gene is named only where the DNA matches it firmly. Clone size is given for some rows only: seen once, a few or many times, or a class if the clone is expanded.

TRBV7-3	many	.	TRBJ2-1	TGTGCCAGCAGCTTCTCAGGTGGCCCCTACAATGAGCAGTTCTTC	CASSFSGGPYNEQFF
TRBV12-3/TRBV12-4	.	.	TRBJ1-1	TGTGCCAGCGCCCCAGGGGATTGGATGAACACTGAAGCTTTCTTT	CASAPGDWMNTEAFF
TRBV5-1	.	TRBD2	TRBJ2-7	TGCGCCAGCAGCTTGTTGGGGGGGACCTACGGCGAGCAGTACTTC	CASSLLGGTYGEQYF
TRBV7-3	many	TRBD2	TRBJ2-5	TGTGCCAGCAGCTTCCAGCGGGGAGAGACCCAGTACTTC	CASSFQRGETQYF
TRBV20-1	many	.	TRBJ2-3	TGCAGTGCTACCCGGGAAGCAGATACGCAGTATTTT	CSATREADTQYF
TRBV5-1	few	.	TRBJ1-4	TGCGCCAGCAGCTTGGAGTTGGGGGAAAAACTGTTTTTT	CASSLELGEKLFF
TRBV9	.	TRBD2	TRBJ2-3	TGTGCCAGCAGCCCGCGCGGGGGGGGCCTAGAAGATACGCAGTATTTT	CASSPRGGGLEDTQYF
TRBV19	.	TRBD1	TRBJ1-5	TGTGCCAGTAGTCCCCGGACAGGGTATCAGCCCCAGCATTTT	CASSPRTGYQPQHF
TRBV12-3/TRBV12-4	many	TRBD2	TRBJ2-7	TGTGCCAGCAGTCCAGGCGGGAGATACGAGCAGTACTTC	CASSPGGRYEQYF
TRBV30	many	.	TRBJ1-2	TGTGCCTGGAGTAACTCCCCAACCGGGGGCCACTCCTATGGCTACACCTTC	CAWSNSPTGGHSYGYTF
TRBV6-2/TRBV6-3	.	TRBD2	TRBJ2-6	TGTGCCAGCAGTTACAGGCTAGCGGGAGGAAAAGCTGGGGCCAACGTCCTGACTTTC	CASSYRLAGGKAGANVLTF
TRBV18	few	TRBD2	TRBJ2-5	TGTGCCAGCTCACCGATGACTAGCGGGAGATTCCGGGAGACCCAGTACTTC	CASSPMTSGRFRETQYF
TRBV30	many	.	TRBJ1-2	TGTGCCTGGCGGAGGGGGAGAGACTATGGCTACACCTTC	CAWRRGRDYGYTF
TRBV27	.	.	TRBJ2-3	TGTGCCAGCAGGGTCTACTACGGTCGGGTCACAGATACGCAGTATTTT	CASRVYYGRVTDTQYF
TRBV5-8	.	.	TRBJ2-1	TGTGCCAGCAGCCTCCGACGGATGCAGTTCTTC	CASSLRRMQFF
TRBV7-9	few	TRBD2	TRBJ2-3	TGTGCCAGCAGCTTCGGCTCCCTAGCGGACGTGTATACGCAGTATTTT	CASSFGSLADVYTQYF
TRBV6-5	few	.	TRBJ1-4	TGTGCCAGCAGTTACGGGACGGTGGGTGAAAAACTGTTTTTT	CASSYGTVGEKLFF
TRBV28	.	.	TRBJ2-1	TGTGCCAGCATCCAACGGGGGACCATTGACAATGAGCAGTTCTTC	CASIQRGTIDNEQFF
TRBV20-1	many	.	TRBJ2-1	TGCAGTGCTAGCGGGACTAGGAGGGGGCCTGAAGAGCAGTTCTTC	CSASGTRRGPEEQFF
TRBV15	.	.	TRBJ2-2	TGTGCCACCAGCAGTCTCCATGGGGCGCGGGGGAACACCGGGGAGCTGTTTTTT	CATSSLHGARGNTGELFF
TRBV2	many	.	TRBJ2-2	TGTGCCAGCAGCACTCACCAGGGGTCCACCGGGGAGCTGTTTTTT	CASSTHQGSTGELFF
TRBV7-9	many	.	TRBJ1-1	TGTGCCAGCAGCTTGGACTCCGGGACAGAAGCTTTCTTT	CASSLDSGTEAFF
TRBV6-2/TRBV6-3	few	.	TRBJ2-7	TGTGCCAGCAGTTATGTGGGCTACCGGGCTTCCTCCTACGAGCAGTACTTC	CASSYVGYRASSYEQYF
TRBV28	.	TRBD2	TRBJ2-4	TGTGCCAGCAGTTCCCACGGACTAGCGGGGGAAAACATTCAGTACTTC	CASSSHGLAGENIQYF
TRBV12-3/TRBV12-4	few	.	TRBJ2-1	TGTGCCAGCAGACCGGACAGCAATGAGCAGTTCTTC	CASRPDSNEQFF
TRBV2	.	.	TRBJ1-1	TGTGCCAGCAGCTGGTCGGCGGGCACTGAAGCTTTCTTT	CASSWSAGTEAFF
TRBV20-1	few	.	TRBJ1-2	TGCAGTGCTAGGGGGACCGCGCGGGAGGGCTACACCTTC	CSARGTAREGYTF
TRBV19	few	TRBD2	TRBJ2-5	TGTGCCAGTAGTATAGGTAGCAGACTAGCGGGGGAGACCCAGTACTTC	CASSIGSRLAGETQYF
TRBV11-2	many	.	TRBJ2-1	TGTGCCAGCAGCTTAGGGTGGAAGCAGTTCTTC	CASSLGWKQFF
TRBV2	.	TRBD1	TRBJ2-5	TGTGCCAGCAGTGAAACCGGGACAGGGGAGACCCAGTACTTC	CASSETGTGETQYF